The 8 T cell receptor beta chains reported below all come from one sample, sequenced in a study of CD8+ T cells in alopecia areata. RNA, once extracted, was reverse transcribed into cDNA for use as the sequencing template. Clones were read by immunoSEQ multiplex PCR, and TCRdb kept only the in-frame ones, dropping some. The sample has about 220,000 clones, under 60% seen once. Treatment denoted: oral pan-JAK inhibitor, 5-10 mg twice daily. This specimen consisted of CD4+ T cells sorted from blood, obtained at week 4, from a patient treated with tofacitinib. Receptors originate from a human donor with alopecia areata.

The chain recombines TRBV10-3 with TRBJ2-5, with TRBD2 matching over 11 bases. V lost 2 bases to trimming and J lost 4 bases; unmatched junction nucleotides: 9. The CDR3 has 17 residues. Germline V CDR1 and CDR2: ENHRY, SYGVKD. CDR3 residues: CAISERSASGGIETQYF. CDR3 in DNA: TGTGCCATCAGTGAGAGGTCGGCTAGCGGGGGGATAGAGACCCAGTACTTC.

This clone was seen a handful of times. The chain links TRBV19 to TRBJ2-2; 7 bases line up with TRBD1. The CDR3 runs to 14 residues. Germline CDR1 and CDR2: LNHDA and SQIVND (reference sequence). The V gene end was trimmed by 10 bases and the J gene end by 4 bases; junction bases not matched to a gene: 9. The CDR3 region has the DNA TGTGCCACATCGACAGGGTCGATCACCGGGGAGCTGTTTTTT. It is translated as CATSTGSITGELFF.

This chain connects TRBV18 to TRBJ2-2, with D unclear. V was trimmed by 2 bases and J by 3 bases, leaving 1 base between them. Per germline, CDR1 KGHSH and CDR2 LQKENI. There are 12 residues in the CDR3. The CDR3 region is CASSPDTGELFF. DNA for the CDR3: TGTGCCAGCTCACCAGACACCGGGGAGCTGTTTTTT. The whole variable domain, filled in from reference TRBV18 and TRBJ2-2, reads NAGVMQNPRHLVRRRGQEARLRCSPMKGHSHVYWYRQLPEEGLKFMVYLQKENIIDESGMPKERFSAEFPKEGPSILRIQQVVRGDSAAYFCASSPDTGELFFGEGSRLTVL.

The chain links TRBV5-1 to TRBJ2-3; D ambiguous. The CDR3 extends over 15 amino acids. V dropped 2 bases and J dropped 0 bases, with 10 bases sitting between them. The germline gives CDR1 SGHRS, CDR2 YFSETQ. The CDR3 sequence: CASSLEGISTDTQYF. The DNA for the CDR3 is TGCGCCAGCAGCTTAGAAGGGATAAGCACAGATACGCAGTATTTT.

This clone was seen repeatedly, ten times or more. The chain recombines TRBV5-4 with TRBJ2-3; the match to TRBD2 covers 12 bases. The CDR3 loop spans 17 amino acids. Germline V CDR1 and CDR2: SGHNT, YYREEE (reference sequence). Losses at the gene ends were 6 bases for V and 2 bases for J; bases not matched to a gene: 10. CDR3 sequence reads: CASTKRTSGDDTDTQYF. In DNA, the CDR3 is TGTGCCAGCACCAAAAGGACTAGCGGGGATGACACAGATACGCAGTATTTT.

The chain couples TRBV6-5 to TRBJ1-2, with D unresolved. Germline CDR1 reads MNHEY; CDR2 reads SVGAGI. The CDR3 length is 13 residues. V lost 6 bases, J lost 1 base, and 9 bases lay in between. DNA for the CDR3: TGTGCCAGCAGCATCAGGAGTAACTATGGCTACACCTTC. It translates to CASSIRSNYGYTF.

This clone is a singleton in its sample. V is TRBV5-1 and J is TRBJ2-3; D is unresolved. Germline CDR1 reads SGHRS; CDR2 reads YFSETQ. Trimming took off 8 bases at V and 3 bases at J, with 19 bases between the two ends. CDR3 size: 15 residues. The CDR3 here is CASSPQREKTDTQYF. Written as DNA, the CDR3 is TGCGCCAGTTCACCTCAGCGCGAAAAAACAGATACGCAGTATTTT.

Many counts were recorded for this clone. The chain links TRBV7-7 to TRBJ2-6; 9 positions agree with TRBD1. Germline loops: CDR1 SSHAT, CDR2 FNYEAQ (reference sequence). Trimming cost V 5 bases and J 0 bases; bases outside gene matches: 11. The CDR3 is 19 residues long. The chain's CDR3 is CASSPGQGQANSGANVLTF. CDR3 nucleotides: TGTGCCAGCAGCCCTGGACAGGGGCAAGCAAACTCTGGGGCCAACGTCCTGACTTTC.